This T cell receptor beta chain originates from a study of shared clonotypes between healthy human individuals. On this clone itself: The antigen is not known.

V shed 2 bases and J shed 0 bases, with 11 bases lying between them. The CDR3 has 16 amino acids. Per the germline V gene, CDR1 is MNHNS and CDR2 is SASEGT. Each subset's genomic DNA was split evenly across several immunoSEQ plates. The repertoire was sequenced with immunoSEQ multiplex PCR; TCRdb's copy has only in-frame clones and lacks some. The sample records a few million clones, just over 90% being singletons. Study observations and caveats: Exclusively blood specimens were collected; tissue repertoires likely differ.

The source material was naive CD4+ T cells sorted from blood. Subset here: CD45RA+ positively selected. This chain connects TRBV6-1 to TRBJ1-3, with D possibly being TRBD1 (5 bases). The TCR originated in a man aged 18 to 30 in good health. The CDR3 nucleotides are TGTGCCAGCAGTGAACCCGGGGGAGGCTCTGGAAACACCATATATTTT. Translated, it gives CASSEPGGGSGNTIYF.